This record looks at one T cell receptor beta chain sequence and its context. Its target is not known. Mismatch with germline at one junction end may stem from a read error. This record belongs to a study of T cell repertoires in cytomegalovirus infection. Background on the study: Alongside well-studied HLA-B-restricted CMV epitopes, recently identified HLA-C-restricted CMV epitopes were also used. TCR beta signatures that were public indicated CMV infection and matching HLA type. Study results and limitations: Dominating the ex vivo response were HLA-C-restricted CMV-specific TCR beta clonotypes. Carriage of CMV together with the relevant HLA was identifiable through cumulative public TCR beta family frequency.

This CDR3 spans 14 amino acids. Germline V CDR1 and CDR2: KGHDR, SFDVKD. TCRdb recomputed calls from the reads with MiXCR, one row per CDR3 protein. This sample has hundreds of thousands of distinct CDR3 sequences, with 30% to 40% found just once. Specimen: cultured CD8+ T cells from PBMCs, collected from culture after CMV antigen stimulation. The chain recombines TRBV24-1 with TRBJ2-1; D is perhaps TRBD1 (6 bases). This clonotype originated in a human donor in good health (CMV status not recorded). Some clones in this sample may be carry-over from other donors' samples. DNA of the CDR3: TGTGACACCAGTGACGGACAGTTTAACAATGAGCAGTTCTTC. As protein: CDTSDGQFNNEQFF.